These 7 T cell receptor beta chains originate from one sample sequenced in a study of T cells in Graves' hyperthyroidism and ophthalmopathy. TCR beta CDR3 regions were amplified from RNA transcripts. HTBI primers were used for first-round RT-PCR of the TCR CDR3. TCRdb re-called the multiplex PCR reads with MiXCR, one entry per CDR3 protein. The sample holds hundreds of thousands of distinct CDR3 sequences, over 35% seen once. The sample taken for sequencing was blood. The source is a man younger than 30 with Graves' hyperthyroidism.

CDR3 sequence (DNA): TGCGCCAGCAGCTACCCAGACAGGGAACTAACCTACGAGCAGTACTTC. Encoded protein: CASSYPDRELTYEQYF. The chain couples TRBV5-1 to TRBJ2-7, with TRBD1 matching over 7 bases. The ends lost 3 bases at V and 2 bases at J; junction bases unmatched: 11. The CDR3 has 16 amino acids. Germline V gene lookup returns CDR1 SGHRS and CDR2 YFSETQ.

This clonotype was detected ten times or more. This sequence joins TRBV10-3 and TRBJ1-6; no clear D gene. CDR1 and CDR2 from the germline V gene are ENHRY and SYGVKD. The CDR3 extends over 15 amino acids. V lost 7 bases to trimming and J lost 7 bases, with 17 bases between them. In DNA form, the CDR3 reads TGTGCCATCACTGGACGCGTCGATGGGAATTCACCCCTCCACTTT. Protein sequence: CAITGRVDGNSPLHF.

This sequence joins TRBV20-1 and TRBJ1-5, with 9 bases matching TRBD1. This CDR3 region has 13 residues. V was pared by 6 bases and J by 3 bases, with 3 bases of the junction left unmatched. The germline gives CDR1 DFQATT, CDR2 SNEGSKA (reference sequence). In DNA form, the CDR3 reads TGCAGTGCCCGGACAGGGGCCAATCAGCCCCAGCATTTT. It is translated as CSARTGANQPQHF.

The chain couples TRBV7-3 to TRBJ2-5; TRBD1 matches at 7 bases. With V trimmed by 5 bases and J by 5 bases, 8 bases remained unmatched. The CDR3 consists of 14 residues. Germline V lookup: CDR1 SGHTA, CDR2 FQGTGA. The CDR3 sequence is CASSVVPGGETQYF. As DNA, the CDR3 is TGTGCCAGCAGCGTAGTTCCAGGGGGTGAGACCCAGTACTTC.

V usage is TRBV7-3 and J usage is TRBJ1-2, with TRBD1 matching over 8 bases. The germline V gene encodes CDR1 SGHTA and CDR2 FQGTGA. CDR3 length equals 16 residues. V shed 2 bases, J shed 4 bases, and the junction held 9 bases outside the gene matches. The CDR3 sequence is CASSLVGQEGRYGYTF. The CDR3 DNA reads as TGTGCCAGCAGCTTAGTGGGACAGGAGGGTCGCTATGGCTACACCTTC.

About this clonotype itself: This may come from a read error, since a much larger clone is one base off. The chain recombines TRBV7-2 with TRBJ2-5; TRBD2 matches at 12 bases. CDR1 and CDR2 from the germline V gene are SGHTA and FQGNSA. CDR3 size: 16 residues. The CDR3 DNA follows: TGTGCCAGCATCCCCCCGGGACTAGCGGGCCAAGATACCCAGTACTTC. It codes for CASIPPGLAGQDTQYF.

This clonotype was found many times. The V gene is TRBV20-1, the J gene TRBJ1-6; TRBD1 matches 7 bases. The CDR3 sequence is 13 residues long. Per germline, CDR1 DFQATT and CDR2 SNEGSKA (reference sequence). The V and J ends lost 5 bases and 6 bases, in that order; junction bases with no gene match: 4. As DNA, the CDR3 is TGCAGTGCTTTACAGGGGTTTAATTCACCCCTCCACTTT. This encodes CSALQGFNSPLHF.